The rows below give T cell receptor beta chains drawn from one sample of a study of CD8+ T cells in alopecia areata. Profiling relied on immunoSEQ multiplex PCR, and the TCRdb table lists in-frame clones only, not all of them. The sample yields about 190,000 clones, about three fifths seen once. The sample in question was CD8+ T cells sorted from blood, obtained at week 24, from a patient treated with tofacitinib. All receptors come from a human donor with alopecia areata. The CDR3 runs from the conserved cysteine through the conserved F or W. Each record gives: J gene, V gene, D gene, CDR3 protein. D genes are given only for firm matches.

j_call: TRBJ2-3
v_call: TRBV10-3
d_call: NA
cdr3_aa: CAISDLLAEHTDTQYF

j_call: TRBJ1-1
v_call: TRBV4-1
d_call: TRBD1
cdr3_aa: CASSHYRGNTEAFF

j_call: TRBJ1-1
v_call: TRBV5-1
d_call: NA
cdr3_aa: CASSFDKANEAFF

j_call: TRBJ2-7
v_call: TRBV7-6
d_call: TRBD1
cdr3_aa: CASSQKTGAPVEQYF

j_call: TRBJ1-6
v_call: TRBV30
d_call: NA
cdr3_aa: CAWSSLGELSPLHF

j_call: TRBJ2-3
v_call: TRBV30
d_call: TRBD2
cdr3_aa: CAWTPGTSGTDTQYF

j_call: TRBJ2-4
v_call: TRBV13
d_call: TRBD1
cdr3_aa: CASSLPTGGNDIQYF

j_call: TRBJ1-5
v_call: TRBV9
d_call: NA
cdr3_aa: CASSAHSNQPQHF

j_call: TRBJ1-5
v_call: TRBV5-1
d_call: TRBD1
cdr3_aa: CASGRDSNSNQPQHF

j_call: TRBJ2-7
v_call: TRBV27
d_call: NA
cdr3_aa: CASSLSRTDYEQYF

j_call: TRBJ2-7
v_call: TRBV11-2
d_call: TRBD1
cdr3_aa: CASSFTPEGQYYEQYF

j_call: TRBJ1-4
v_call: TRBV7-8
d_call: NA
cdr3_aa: CASSLSRVPATNEKLFF

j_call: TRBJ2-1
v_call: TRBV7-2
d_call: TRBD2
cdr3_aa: CASSGTGGPYNEQFF

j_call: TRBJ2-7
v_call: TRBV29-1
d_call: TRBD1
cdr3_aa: CSVEADRDRPPYEQYF

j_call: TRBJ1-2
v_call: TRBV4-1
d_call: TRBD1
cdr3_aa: CASSQGKQGNYGYTF

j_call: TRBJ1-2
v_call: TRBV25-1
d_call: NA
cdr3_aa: CASSGGGYTF

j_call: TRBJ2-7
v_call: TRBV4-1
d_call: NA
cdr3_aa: CASSQDGGELYEQYF

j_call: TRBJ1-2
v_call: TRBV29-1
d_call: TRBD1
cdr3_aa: CSVPGQTNYGYTF

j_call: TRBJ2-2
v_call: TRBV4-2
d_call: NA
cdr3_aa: CASSQDEKWAIRDGTGELFF

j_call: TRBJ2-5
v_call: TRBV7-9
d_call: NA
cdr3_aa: CASSLLVSQETQYF

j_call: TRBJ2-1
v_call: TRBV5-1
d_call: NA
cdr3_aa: CASSLWWRGSSYNEQFF

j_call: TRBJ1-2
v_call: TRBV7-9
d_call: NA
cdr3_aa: CASSLDGPSGYTF

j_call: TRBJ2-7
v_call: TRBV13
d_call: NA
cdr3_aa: CASSLVGSAYEQYF

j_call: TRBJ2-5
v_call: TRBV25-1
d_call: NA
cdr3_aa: CASGQETQYF

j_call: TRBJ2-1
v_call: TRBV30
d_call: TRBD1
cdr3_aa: CAWGDSYNEQFF

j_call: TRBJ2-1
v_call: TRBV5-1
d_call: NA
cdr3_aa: CASNGANEQFF

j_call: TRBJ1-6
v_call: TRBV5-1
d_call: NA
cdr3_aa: CASSLGQVNSPLHF

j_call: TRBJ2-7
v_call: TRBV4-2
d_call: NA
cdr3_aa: CASSQDRTSYEQYF

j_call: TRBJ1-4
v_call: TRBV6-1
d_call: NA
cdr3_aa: CASSTGQEEKLFF

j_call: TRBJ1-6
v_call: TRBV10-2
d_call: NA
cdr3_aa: CASRGGWSPLHF

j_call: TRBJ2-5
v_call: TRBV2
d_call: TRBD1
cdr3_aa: CATKDRAQETQYF

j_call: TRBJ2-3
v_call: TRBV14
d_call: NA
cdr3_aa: CASSLARDTQYF

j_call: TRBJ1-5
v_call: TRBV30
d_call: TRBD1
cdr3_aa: CAWSVGQGGNQPQHF

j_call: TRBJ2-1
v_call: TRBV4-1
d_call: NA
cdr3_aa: CASSQDLGSYNEQFF

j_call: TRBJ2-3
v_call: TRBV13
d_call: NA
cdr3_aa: CASSLGQGDTQYF

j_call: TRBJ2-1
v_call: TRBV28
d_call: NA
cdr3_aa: CASSFKGARPRYNEQFF

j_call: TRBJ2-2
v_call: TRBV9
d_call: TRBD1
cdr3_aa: CASSIRDRGTGELFF

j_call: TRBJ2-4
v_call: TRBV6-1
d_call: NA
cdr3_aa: CASSEDEAPGRDIQYF

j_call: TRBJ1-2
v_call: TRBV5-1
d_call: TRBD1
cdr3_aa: CASSSWTGPNYGYTF

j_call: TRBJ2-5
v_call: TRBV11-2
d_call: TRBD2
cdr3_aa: CASSLVSTGTSQGETQYF

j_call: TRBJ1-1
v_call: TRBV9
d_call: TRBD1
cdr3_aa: CASSGAGGGSTEAFF

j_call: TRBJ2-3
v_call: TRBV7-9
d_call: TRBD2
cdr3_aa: CASSFSGGRSDTQYF

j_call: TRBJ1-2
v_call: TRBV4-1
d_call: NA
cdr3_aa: CASSRWGGTNYGYTF

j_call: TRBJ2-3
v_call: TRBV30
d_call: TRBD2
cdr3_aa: CAWSGSGGPFTSTDTQYF

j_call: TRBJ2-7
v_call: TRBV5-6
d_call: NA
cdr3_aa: CASSLSTYEQYF

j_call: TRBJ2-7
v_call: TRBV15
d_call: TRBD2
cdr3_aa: CATSSLAGISYEQYF

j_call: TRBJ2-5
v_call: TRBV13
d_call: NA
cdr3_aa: CASSHRAGQETQYF

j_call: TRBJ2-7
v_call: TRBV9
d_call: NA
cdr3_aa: CASSAPGGYEQYF